A selection of T cell receptor beta chains follows, all from one sample in a study of T cells expressing NK-cell markers. TCRdb re-called the 5' RACE reads, yielding one record per CDR3 amino acid sequence without DNA. Recorded for this sample: some 600,000 distinct CDR3 sequences. The specimen sequenced was blood T cells: a sorted CD56 or NKG2C T cell subset, CD4+ or CD8+ T cells, or bulk PBMC T cells (not recorded which). These receptors all come from a man aged 18 to 30 in good health. Each CDR3 is given with its conserved first and last residue.

j_call v_call cdr3_aa
TRBJ2-1 TRBV7-9 CASSFGGSRDEQFF
TRBJ1-5 TRBV28 CASSRELVGNQPQHF
TRBJ2-1 TRBV4-1 CASSQLAAGVSYNEQFF
TRBJ1-2 TRBV25-1 CAAAQGQNYGYTF
TRBJ2-5 TRBV12-3/TRBV12-4 CASTLAGREETQYF
TRBJ2-1 TRBV29-1 CSVDGRSAASYNEQFF
TRBJ2-1 TRBV12-3/TRBV12-4 CASSSRDRAQQFF
TRBJ1-5 TRBV7-9 CASSSNRQPQHF
TRBJ2-1 TRBV19 CASSISGLIFF
TRBJ2-1 TRBV5-1 CASRPPGQPDNEQFF
TRBJ1-4 TRBV2 CASSSRESNEKLFF
TRBJ2-5 TRBV28 CASRGDRVLETQYF
TRBJ1-1 TRBV6-1 CASSEEGPYTEAFF
TRBJ2-1 TRBV10-3 CAITGTGNEQFF
TRBJ2-2 TRBV29-1 CSVDPSGSSTGELFF
TRBJ1-1 TRBV12-3/TRBV12-4 CASSQTEGYTEAFF
TRBJ1-3 TRBV20-1 CSARVPGGFSGNTIYF
TRBJ2-1 TRBV15 CATSRDSSFHEQFF
TRBJ1-6 TRBV4-2 CASSQEVVLETVNSPLHF
TRBJ2-2 TRBV15 CATSRDRVLTGELFF
TRBJ1-4 TRBV20-1 CSASPSRVVEKLFF
TRBJ2-5 TRBV27 CASSPRLQETQYF
TRBJ2-1 TRBV30 CAWEWGLGNQQFF
TRBJ2-5 TRBV4-1 CASSQPGLAGTQYF
TRBJ2-7 TRBV10-3 CAITDSKVVSYEQYF
TRBJ2-7 TRBV25-1 CASSEFDRTYEQYF
TRBJ2-5 TRBV5-4 CASSFRSGAETQYF
TRBJ2-7 TRBV6-2/TRBV6-3 CASSYVGTSGSIPYEQYF
TRBJ2-1 TRBV5-1 CASSLASRAAMNEQFF
TRBJ2-6 TRBV27 CASRGTGMGANVLTF
TRBJ1-1 TRBV29-1 CSVDGGGGEGTEAFF
TRBJ2-1 TRBV6-2/TRBV6-3 CASSDRDRVANEQFF
TRBJ1-1 TRBV20-1 CSASGVGDTEAFF
TRBJ1-1 TRBV5-1 CASSYSQGQNTEAFF
TRBJ1-1 TRBV12-3/TRBV12-4 CASSRADRAYTEAFF
TRBJ2-3 TRBV10-3 CAIRRDREEVTDTQYF
TRBJ1-1 TRBV6-2/TRBV6-3 CASSYLQADTEAFF
TRBJ1-5 TRBV11-2 CASSPGLPYQPQHF
TRBJ2-4 TRBV9 CASSRDGENIQYF
TRBJ2-7 TRBV5-1 CASSLALATESYEQYF
TRBJ1-6 TRBV2 CAGGGQGNSPLHF